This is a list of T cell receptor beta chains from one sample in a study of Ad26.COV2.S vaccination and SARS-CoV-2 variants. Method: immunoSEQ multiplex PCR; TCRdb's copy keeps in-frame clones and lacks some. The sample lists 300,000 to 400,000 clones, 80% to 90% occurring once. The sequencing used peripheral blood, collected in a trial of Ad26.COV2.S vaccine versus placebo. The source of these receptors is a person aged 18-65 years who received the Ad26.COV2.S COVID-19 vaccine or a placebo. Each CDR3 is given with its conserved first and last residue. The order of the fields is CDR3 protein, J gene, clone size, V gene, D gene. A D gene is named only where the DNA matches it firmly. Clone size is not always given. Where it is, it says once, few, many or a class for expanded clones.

CASSPGQVSMETQYF TRBJ2-5 . TRBV5-1 TRBD1
CASSYSAGVSYEQYF TRBJ2-7 few TRBV6-2/TRBV6-3 .
CASSFVSTDTQYF TRBJ2-3 . TRBV28 .
CASSLFRGGLGNYGYTF TRBJ1-2 once TRBV28 .
CASSLRDPTYEQYF TRBJ2-7 . TRBV13 .
CASSLGQTNTGELFF TRBJ2-2 . TRBV5-4 .
CASSIAGDRVYEQYF TRBJ2-7 once TRBV19 TRBD1
CASSPDSSSTDTQYF TRBJ2-3 . TRBV18 .
CASSQEARGPPSFF TRBJ1-1 . TRBV3-1/TRBV3-2 .
CASSYRGFGNTIYF TRBJ1-3 . TRBV7-8 TRBD1
CATSDFTAGGYEQYF TRBJ2-7 once TRBV24-1 TRBD2
CASSQAGTTDTQYF TRBJ2-3 few TRBV4-1 .
CASSIGRTVNTEAFF TRBJ1-1 . TRBV19 .
CASSMGPINSPSQPQHF TRBJ1-5 . TRBV28 .
CASSLTPGHGNSYEQYF TRBJ2-7 once TRBV7-9 .
CASSSEGGPEGGYTF TRBJ1-2 . TRBV7-9 .
CASSEAAGLDNSPLHF TRBJ1-6 . TRBV6-1 .
CASSRTGAARTDTQYF TRBJ2-3 . TRBV19 TRBD1
CASSLGDYLNRQFF TRBJ2-1 once TRBV11-2 TRBD2
CASSWSGAYGYTF TRBJ1-2 few TRBV11-2 .
CSARTEGSPLHF TRBJ1-6 . TRBV29-1 .
CASREWGLRGSTGDTQYF TRBJ2-3 few TRBV5-6 .
CASSYSPTYEQYF TRBJ2-7 . TRBV6-5 .